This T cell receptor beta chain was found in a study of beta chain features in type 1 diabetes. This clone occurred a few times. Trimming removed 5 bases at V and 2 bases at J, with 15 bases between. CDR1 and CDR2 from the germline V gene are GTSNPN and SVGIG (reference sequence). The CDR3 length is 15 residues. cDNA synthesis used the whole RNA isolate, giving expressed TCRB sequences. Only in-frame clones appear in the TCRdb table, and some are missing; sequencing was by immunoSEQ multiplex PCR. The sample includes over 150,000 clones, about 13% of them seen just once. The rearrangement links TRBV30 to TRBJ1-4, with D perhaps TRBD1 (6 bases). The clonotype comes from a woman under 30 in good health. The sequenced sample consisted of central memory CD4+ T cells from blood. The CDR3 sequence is CAWGQQGHTNEKLFF. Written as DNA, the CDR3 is TGTGCCTGGGGGCAGCAGGGACATACTAATGAAAAACTGTTTTTT.